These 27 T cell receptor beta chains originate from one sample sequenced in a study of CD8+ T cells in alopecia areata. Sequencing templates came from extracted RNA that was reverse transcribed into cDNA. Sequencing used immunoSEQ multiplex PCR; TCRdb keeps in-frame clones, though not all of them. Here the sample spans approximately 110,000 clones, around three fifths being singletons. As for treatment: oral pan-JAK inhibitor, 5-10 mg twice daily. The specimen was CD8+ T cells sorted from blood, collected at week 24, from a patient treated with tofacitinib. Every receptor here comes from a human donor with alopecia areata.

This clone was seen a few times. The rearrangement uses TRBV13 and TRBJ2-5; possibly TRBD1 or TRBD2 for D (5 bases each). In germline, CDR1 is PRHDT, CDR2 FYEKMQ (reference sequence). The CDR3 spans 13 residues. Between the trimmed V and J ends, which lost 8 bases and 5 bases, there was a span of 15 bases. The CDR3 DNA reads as TGTGCCAGCTCCTTACGGGGCTTGGAGACCCAGTACTTC. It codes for CASSLRGLETQYF.

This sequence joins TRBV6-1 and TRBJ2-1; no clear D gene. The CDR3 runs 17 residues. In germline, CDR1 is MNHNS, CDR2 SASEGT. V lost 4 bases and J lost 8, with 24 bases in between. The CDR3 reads CASSAQLFDAPVDEQFF. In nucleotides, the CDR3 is TGTGCCAGCAGTGCTCAACTCTTCGATGCCCCGGTCGATGAGCAGTTCTTC.

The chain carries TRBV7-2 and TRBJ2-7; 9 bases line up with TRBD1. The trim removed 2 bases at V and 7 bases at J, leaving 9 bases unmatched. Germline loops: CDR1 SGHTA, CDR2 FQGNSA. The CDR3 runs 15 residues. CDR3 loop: CASSLRGQGAWEQYF. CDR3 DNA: TGTGCCAGCAGCTTAAGGGGACAGGGAGCGTGGGAGCAGTACTTC.

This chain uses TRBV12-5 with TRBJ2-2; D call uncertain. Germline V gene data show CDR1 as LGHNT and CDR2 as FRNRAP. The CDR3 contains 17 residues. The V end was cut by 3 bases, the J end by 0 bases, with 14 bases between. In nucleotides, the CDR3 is TGTGCTAGTGGTTTCCCGGCAGGCTATACGAACACCGGGGAGCTGTTTTTT. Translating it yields CASGFPAGYTNTGELFF.

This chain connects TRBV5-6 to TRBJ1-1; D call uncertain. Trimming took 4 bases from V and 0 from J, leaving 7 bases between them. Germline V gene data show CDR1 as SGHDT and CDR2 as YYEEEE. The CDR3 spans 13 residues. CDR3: CASSMNVNTEAFF. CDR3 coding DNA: TGTGCCAGCAGCATGAATGTGAACACTGAAGCTTTCTTT.

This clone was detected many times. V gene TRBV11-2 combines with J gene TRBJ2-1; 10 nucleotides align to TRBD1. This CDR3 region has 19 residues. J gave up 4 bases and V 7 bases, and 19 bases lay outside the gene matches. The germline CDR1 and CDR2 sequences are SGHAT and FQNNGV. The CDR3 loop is CASTPSYMGGTGVYNEQFF. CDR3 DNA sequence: TGTGCCAGCACCCCATCCTACATGGGTGGGACAGGGGTGTACAATGAGCAGTTCTTC.

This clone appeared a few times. The CDR3 protein is CASSPTNEKLFF. The CDR3 DNA is TGTGCCAGCAGCCCAACTAATGAAAAACTGTTTTTT. The chain carries TRBV11-2 and TRBJ1-4; no clear D gene. V lost 5 bases, J lost 0 bases, and 1 base lay in between. This CDR3 has 12 amino acids. In germline, CDR1 is SGHAT, CDR2 FQNNGV.

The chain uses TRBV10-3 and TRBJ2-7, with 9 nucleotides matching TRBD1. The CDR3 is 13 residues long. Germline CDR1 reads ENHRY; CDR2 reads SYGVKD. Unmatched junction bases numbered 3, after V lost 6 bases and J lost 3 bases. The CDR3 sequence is CAIRGQGYYEQYF. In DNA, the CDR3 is TGTGCCATCAGGGGACAGGGATACTACGAGCAGTACTTC.

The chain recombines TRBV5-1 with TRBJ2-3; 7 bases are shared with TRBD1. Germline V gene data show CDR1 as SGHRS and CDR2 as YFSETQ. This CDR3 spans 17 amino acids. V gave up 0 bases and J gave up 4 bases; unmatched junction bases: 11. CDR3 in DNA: TGCGCCAGCAGCTTGGAACTGGTTGGCCAGGGGGCAGATACGCAGTATTTT. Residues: CASSLELVGQGADTQYF.

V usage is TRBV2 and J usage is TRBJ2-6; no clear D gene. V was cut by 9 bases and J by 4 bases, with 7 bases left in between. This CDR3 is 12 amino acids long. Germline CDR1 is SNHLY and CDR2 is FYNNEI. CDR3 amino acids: CASRPGANVLTF. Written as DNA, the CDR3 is TGTGCCAGTAGGCCCGGGGCCAACGTCCTGACTTTC. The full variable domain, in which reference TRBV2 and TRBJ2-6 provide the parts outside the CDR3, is EPEVTQTPSHQVTQMGQEVILRCVPISNHLYFYWYRQILGQKVEFLVSFYNNEISEKSEIFDDQFSVERPDGSNFTLKIRSTKLEDSAMYFCASRPGANVLTFGAGSRLTVL.

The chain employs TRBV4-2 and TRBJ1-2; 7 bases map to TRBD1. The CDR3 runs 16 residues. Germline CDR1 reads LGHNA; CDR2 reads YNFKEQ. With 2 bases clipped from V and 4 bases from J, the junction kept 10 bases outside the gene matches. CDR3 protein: CASSQTTGSDFYGYTF. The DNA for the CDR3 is TGTGCCAGCAGCCAAACGACAGGGTCAGACTTCTATGGCTACACCTTC.

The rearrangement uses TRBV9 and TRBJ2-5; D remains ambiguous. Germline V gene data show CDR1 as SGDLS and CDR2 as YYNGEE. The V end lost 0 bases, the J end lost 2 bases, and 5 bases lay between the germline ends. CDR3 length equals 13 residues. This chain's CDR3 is CASSVDRQETQYF. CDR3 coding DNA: TGTGCCAGCAGCGTAGACAGACAAGAGACCCAGTACTTC.

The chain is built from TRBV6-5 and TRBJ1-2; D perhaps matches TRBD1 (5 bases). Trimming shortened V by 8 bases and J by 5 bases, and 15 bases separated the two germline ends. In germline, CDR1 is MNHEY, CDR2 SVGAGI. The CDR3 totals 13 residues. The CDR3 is CASRRQQAYGYTF. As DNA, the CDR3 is TGTGCCAGCCGTCGACAGCAGGCATATGGCTACACCTTC.

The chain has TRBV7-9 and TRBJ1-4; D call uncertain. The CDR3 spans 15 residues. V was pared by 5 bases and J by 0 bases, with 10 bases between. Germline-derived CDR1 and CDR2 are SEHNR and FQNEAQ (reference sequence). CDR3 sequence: CASSAPGATNEKLFF. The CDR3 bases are TGTGCCAGCAGCGCCCCGGGTGCAACTAATGAAAAACTGTTTTTT.

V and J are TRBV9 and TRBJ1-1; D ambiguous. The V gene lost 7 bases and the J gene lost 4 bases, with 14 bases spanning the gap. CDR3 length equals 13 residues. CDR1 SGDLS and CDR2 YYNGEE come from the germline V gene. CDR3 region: CASSETDSTEAFF. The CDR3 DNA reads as TGTGCCAGCTCCGAGACTGATAGCACTGAAGCTTTCTTT.

The CDR3 protein is CASSSGTGITEAFF. Here the CDR3 DNA reads TGTGCCAGCAGCTCCGGGACAGGAATCACTGAAGCTTTCTTT. This chain uses TRBV5-6 with TRBJ1-1; 8 nucleotides align to TRBD1. The ends lost 3 bases at V and 4 bases at J; junction bases unmatched: 5. The germline V gene encodes CDR1 SGHDT and CDR2 YYEEEE. This CDR3 region has 14 residues. The variable domain in full, with the rest retrieved from reference TRBV5-6 and TRBJ1-1, is DAGVTQSPTHLIKTRGQQVTLRCSPKSGHDTVSWYQQALGQGPQFIFQYYEEEERQRGNFPDRFSGHQFPNYSSELNVNALLLGDSALYLCASSSGTGITEAFFGQGTRLTVV.

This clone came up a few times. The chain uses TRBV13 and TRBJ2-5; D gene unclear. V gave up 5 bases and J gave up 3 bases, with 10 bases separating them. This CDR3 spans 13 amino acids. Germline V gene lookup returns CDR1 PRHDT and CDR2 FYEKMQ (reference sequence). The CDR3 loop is CASSQWTKETQYF. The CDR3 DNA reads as TGTGCCAGCAGCCAATGGACGAAAGAGACCCAGTACTTC.

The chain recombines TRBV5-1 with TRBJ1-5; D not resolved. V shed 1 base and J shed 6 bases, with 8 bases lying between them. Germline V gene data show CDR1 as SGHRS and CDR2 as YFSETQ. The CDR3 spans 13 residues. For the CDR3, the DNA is TGCGCCAGCAGCTTGAGGGTCGGTCAGCCCCAGCATTTT. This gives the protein CASSLRVGQPQHF.

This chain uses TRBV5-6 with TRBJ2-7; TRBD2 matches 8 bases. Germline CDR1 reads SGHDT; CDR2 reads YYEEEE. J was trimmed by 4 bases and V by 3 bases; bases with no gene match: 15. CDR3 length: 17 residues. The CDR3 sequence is CASSSDGTSGFVYEQYF. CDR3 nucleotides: TGTGCCAGCAGCTCTGATGGGACTAGTGGGTTTGTGTACGAGCAGTACTTC.

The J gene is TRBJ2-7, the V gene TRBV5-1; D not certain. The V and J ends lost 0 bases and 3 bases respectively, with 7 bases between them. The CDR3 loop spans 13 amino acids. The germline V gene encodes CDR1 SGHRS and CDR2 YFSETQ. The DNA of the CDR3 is TGCGCCAGCAGCTTGGGGCACTACTACGAGCAGTACTTC. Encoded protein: CASSLGHYYEQYF.

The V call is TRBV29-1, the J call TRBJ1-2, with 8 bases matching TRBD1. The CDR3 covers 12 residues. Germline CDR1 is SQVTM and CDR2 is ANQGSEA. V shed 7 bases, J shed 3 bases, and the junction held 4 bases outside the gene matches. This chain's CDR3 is CSAPGQDYGYTF. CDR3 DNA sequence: TGCAGCGCGCCGGGACAGGACTATGGCTACACCTTC.

DNA of the CDR3: TGCGCCAGCAGCAAAGCTTTTTCCAAAAACATTCAGTACTTC. Its protein product is CASSKAFSKNIQYF. The chain couples TRBV23-1 to TRBJ2-4; unclear D gene. TRBV23-1 is sorted into the ORF group, with uncertain function. The V and J ends lost 6 bases and 2 bases respectively, with 11 bases between them. The CDR3 contains 14 residues.

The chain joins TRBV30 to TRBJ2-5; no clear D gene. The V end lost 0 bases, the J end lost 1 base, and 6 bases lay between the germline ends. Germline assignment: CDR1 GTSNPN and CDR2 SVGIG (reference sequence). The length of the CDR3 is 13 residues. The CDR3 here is CAWSVEIQETQYF. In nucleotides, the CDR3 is TGTGCCTGGAGTGTAGAGATCCAAGAGACCCAGTACTTC.

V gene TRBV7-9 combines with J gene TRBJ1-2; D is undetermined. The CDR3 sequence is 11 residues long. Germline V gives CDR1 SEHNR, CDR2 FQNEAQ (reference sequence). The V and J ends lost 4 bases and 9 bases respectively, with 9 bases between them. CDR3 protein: CASSWEPSYTF. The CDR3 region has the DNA TGTGCCAGCAGCTGGGAACCTAGCTACACCTTC.

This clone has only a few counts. CDR3 sequence (DNA): TGTGCCTGGAGTCTAAAGGAGAGCATGAACACTGAAGCTTTCTTT. Translation gives CAWSLKESMNTEAFF. The V and J genes are TRBV30 and TRBJ1-1, with unresolved D. Germline V gene sequence: CDR1 GTSNPN, CDR2 SVGIG (reference sequence). CDR3 size: 15 residues. Trimming took 2 bases from V and 0 from J, leaving 13 bases between them.

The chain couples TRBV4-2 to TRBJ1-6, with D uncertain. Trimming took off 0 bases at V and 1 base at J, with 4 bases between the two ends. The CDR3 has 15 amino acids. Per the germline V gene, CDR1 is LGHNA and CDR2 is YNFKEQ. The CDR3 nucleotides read TGTGCCAGCAGCCAAGAGGCGTCCTATAATTCACCCCTCCACTTT. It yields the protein CASSQEASYNSPLHF.

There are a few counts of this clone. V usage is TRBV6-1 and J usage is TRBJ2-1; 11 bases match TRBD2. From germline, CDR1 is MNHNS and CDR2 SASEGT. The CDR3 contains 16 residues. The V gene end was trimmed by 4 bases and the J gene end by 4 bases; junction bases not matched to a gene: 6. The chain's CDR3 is CASSALRLAGYNEQFF. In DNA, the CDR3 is TGTGCCAGCAGTGCCTTAAGACTAGCGGGGTACAATGAGCAGTTCTTC.